This record covers a single T cell receptor (beta chain). The antigen is undetermined. A second about 7 to 12 cycle PCR used barcoded and J-beta primers. TCRdb re-analysed the 5' RACE reads in MiXCR, keeping a single row per CDR3 protein. Of 1 million to 1.2 million distinct CDR3 sequences listed, roughly two fifths are singletons. The sample belongs to a study of blood T cells in healthy people across ages. General observations from the study: Strong correlation was found linking TCR beta diversity to naive T cell percentage. Across the age range, TCR beta diversity per million T cells fell in a roughly linear way.

Trimming pared 2 bases from V and 11 bases from J, leaving 21 bases between. Germline CDR1 is MNHEY and CDR2 is SVGAGI. The CDR3 runs to 15 residues. The authors extracted at least 6 micrograms of total RNA per sample. The TCR was taken from a man younger than 30 in good health. J is TRBJ2-5 and V is TRBV6-5; D perhaps matches TRBD1 (5 bases). The sequencing sample was made of blood. The CDR3 spells CASSYQGDLSYEQYF. CDR3 in DNA: TGTGCCAGCAGTTACCAAGGGGATCTTAGCTATGAGCAGTACTTC.